This T cell receptor (beta chain) was profiled in a study of blood T cell repertoires in COVID-19. Libraries were prepared by immunoSEQ multiplex PCR; TCRdb keeps only in-frame clonotypes and omits some of them. The table records 85,000 to 120,000 clones, about two thirds of them present only once. The receptor was derived from a human donor with acute or convalescent COVID-19. The donor label of this sample is uncertain. The material sequenced was peripheral blood.

The CDR3 protein is CASTYRLGGGASGANVLTF. For the CDR3, the DNA is TGTGCCAGCACCTACCGACTCGGGGGAGGCGCCTCTGGGGCCAACGTCCTGACTTTC. The V gene is TRBV6-6, the J gene TRBJ2-6, with D possibly TRBD2 on 6 matching bases. The V and J ends lost 7 bases and 0 bases respectively, with 22 bases between them. The CDR3 contains 19 residues. Germline V CDR1 and CDR2: MNHNY, SVGAGI (reference sequence).